The 9 T cell receptor beta chains listed next were all sequenced from one sample in a study of post-analysis software for immune sequencing data. Regarding the study as a whole: Comparison of patients with controls showed about 5 TRBV segments more frequent in patients, TRBV5-6, TRBV5-1 and TRBV20-1 among them.

These receptors' antigens are unknown. cDNA libraries of TCR beta carried unique molecular identifiers. Each CDR3 protein is one row after TCRdb ran MiXCR on the PCR reads. The table includes approximately 460,000 distinct CDR3 sequences, roughly 45% detected once. Sequencing input: blood. The receptors were sampled from a girl between 5 and 17 years old with multiple sclerosis.

The genes are TRBV7-2 and TRBJ1-1; D not resolved. Germline V CDR1 and CDR2: SGHTA, FQGNSA. The germline V and J ends were trimmed by 2 bases and 1 base, with 8 bases remaining between them. CDR3 length: 14 amino acids. The CDR3 loop is CASSLYAENTEAFF. The DNA for the CDR3 is TGTGCCAGCAGCTTATACGCCGAGAACACTGAAGCTTTCTTT.

The CDR3 protein is CASGAGTGSYNEQFF. The CDR3 coding sequence is TGTGCCAGCGGGGCCGGGACAGGGTCCTACAATGAGCAGTTCTTC. The V and J genes are TRBV7-9 and TRBJ2-1; TRBD1 agrees at 9 bases. J gave up 1 base and V 8 bases, and 6 bases lay outside the gene matches. Germline V gives CDR1 SEHNR, CDR2 FQNEAQ (reference sequence). This CDR3 spans 15 amino acids.

This chain connects TRBV13 to TRBJ2-3; 9 nucleotides line up with TRBD1. The ends lost 0 bases at V and 5 bases at J; junction bases unmatched: 3. The CDR3 sequence is 15 residues long. CDR1 is PRHDT, CDR2 FYEKMQ, per germline (reference sequence). The CDR3 protein is CASSLGQGQGDTQYF. In DNA form, the CDR3 reads TGTGCCAGCAGCTTAGGACAGGGACAGGGAGATACGCAGTATTTT.

V usage is TRBV27 and J usage is TRBJ2-4; the D is unclear. The J call is doubtful: the DNA matches TRBJ2-7 better. The CDR3 is 15 residues long. Germline CDR1 MNHEY, CDR2 SMNVEV (reference sequence). The CDR3 is CASSLSPNLVGEQYF. CDR3 sequence (DNA): TGTGCCAGCAGTTTATCACCCAATCTGGTGGGCGAGCAGTACTTC.

The table lists this clonotype with a few counts. The CDR3 bases are TGCGCCAGCAGCCAAGCCGCGGGGGGAATCACAGATACGCAGTATTTT. It encodes CASSQAAGGITDTQYF. The rearrangement uses TRBV4-1 and TRBJ2-3, with TRBD2 matching 8 bases. The J segment lost 2 bases and the V segment lost 1 base, leaving 5 bases of the junction unmatched. This CDR3 is built from 16 residues. In germline, CDR1 is MGHRA, CDR2 YSYEKL.

The chain combines TRBV27 with TRBJ2-7; D ambiguous. From germline, CDR1 is MNHEY and CDR2 SMNVEV (reference sequence). V lost 6 bases, J lost 5 bases, and 17 bases lay in between. CDR3 length: 14 residues. The CDR3 DNA follows: TGTGCCAGCAGGTTCCTAAGGGCCCCCCACGAGCAGTACTTC. The encoded protein is CASRFLRAPHEQYF.

The chain employs TRBV29-1 and TRBJ1-1; D is possibly TRBD1 (6 bases). The ends were cut back, 5 bases at V and 1 base at J, with 23 bases in the middle. The CDR3 sequence is 17 residues long. Germline-derived CDR1 and CDR2 are SQVTM and ANQGSEA. The CDR3 here is CSVPTRTDLGKNTEAFF. The CDR3 DNA is TGCAGCGTTCCAACCCGGACAGACCTTGGAAAGAACACTGAAGCTTTCTTT.

Note on this clonotype: With a much larger clone just one base away, this may be a read error. The chain has TRBV6-6 and TRBJ2-5; perhaps TRBD2 as D (6 bases). V lost 2 bases, J lost 11 bases, and 21 bases lay in between. Germline V lookup: CDR1 MNHNY, CDR2 SVGAGI (reference sequence). The CDR3 loop spans 15 amino acids. The CDR3 nucleotides are TGTGCCAGCAGTTACGAACTAGCCGATTCCAGTGAGCAGTACTTC. Translation: CASSYELADSSEQYF.

The chain links TRBV28 to TRBJ2-7; D might be TRBD1 (5 bases). Germline V lookup: CDR1 MDHEN, CDR2 SYDVKM. The CDR3 is 15 residues long. V dropped 4 bases and J dropped 0 bases, with 13 bases sitting between them. The DNA for the CDR3 is TGTGCCAGCAGTTCGCCCCCGGACAACTCCTACGAGCAGTACTTC. Its protein product is CASSSPPDNSYEQYF.